These T cell receptor beta chains were read from a single sample in a study of a mutant IDH1 vaccine in newly diagnosed glioma. No cognate antigen is known for these TCRs. Sequencing was performed with immunoSEQ multiplex PCR; in TCRdb, only in-frame clones are kept and a portion is missing. The data hold some 30,000 clones, with around 80% observed a single time. This sample comprised PBMCs, obtained from a glioma patient whose treatment included an IDH1 peptide vaccine. The receptors originated from a woman aged 40 to 49 with glioma. Each CDR3 is given with its conserved first and last residue. The D gene is left open where the match is weak. A clone size is listed for some rows: how often the clone was seen (once, few, many), or a class if it is expanded.

j_gene: TRBJ1-1
v_gene: TRBV25-1
d_gene: TRBD1
abundance: .
CDR3aa: CASSAGTGIWAEAFF
CDR3nt: TGTGCCAGCAGTGCCGGGACAGGGATTTGGGCTGAAGCTTTCTTT

j_gene: TRBJ2-1
v_gene: TRBV7-2
d_gene: TRBD1
abundance: .
CDR3aa: CASSRTGLYNEQFF
CDR3nt: TGTGCCAGCAGCCGGACAGGGCTTTACAATGAGCAGTTCTTC

j_gene: TRBJ2-7
v_gene: TRBV7-2
d_gene: .
abundance: once
CDR3aa: CASTPLGGHEQYF
CDR3nt: TGTGCCAGCACCCCTCTGGGGGGCCACGAGCAGTACTTC

j_gene: TRBJ2-5
v_gene: TRBV5-8
d_gene: .
abundance: .
CDR3aa: CASSSGETQYF
CDR3nt: TGTGCCAGCAGCTCCGGCGAGACCCAGTACTTC

j_gene: TRBJ2-2
v_gene: TRBV9
d_gene: TRBD1
abundance: .
CDR3aa: CASSEGTAYTGELFF
CDR3nt: TGTGCCAGCAGCGAGGGGACAGCTTACACCGGGGAGCTGTTTTTT

j_gene: TRBJ2-7
v_gene: TRBV30
d_gene: TRBD2
abundance: .
CDR3aa: CAWKRFGGALYEQYF
CDR3nt: TGTGCCTGGAAAAGGTTCGGGGGGGCCTTGTACGAGCAGTACTTC

j_gene: TRBJ1-1
v_gene: TRBV27
d_gene: TRBD1
abundance: .
CDR3aa: CASRWTGSNTEAFF
CDR3nt: TGTGCCAGCAGATGGACAGGCTCGAACACTGAAGCTTTCTTT

j_gene: TRBJ1-5
v_gene: TRBV4-1
d_gene: TRBD1
abundance: .
CDR3aa: CASSQVAGGRPQHF
CDR3nt: TGCGCCAGCAGCCAAGTCGCAGGGGGGAGGCCCCAGCATTTT

j_gene: TRBJ1-1
v_gene: TRBV4-3
d_gene: .
abundance: .
CDR3aa: CASSQDGFSTEAFF
CDR3nt: TGCGCCAGCAGCCAAGACGGTTTTTCCACTGAAGCTTTCTTT

j_gene: TRBJ1-1
v_gene: TRBV19
d_gene: .
abundance: .
CDR3aa: CASIPVETNTEAFF
CDR3nt: TGTGCCAGTATCCCTGTCGAGACGAACACTGAAGCTTTCTTT

j_gene: TRBJ1-4
v_gene: TRBV9
d_gene: TRBD1
abundance: .
CDR3aa: CASSLDRGNEKLFF
CDR3nt: TGTGCCAGCAGCCTGGACAGGGGGAATGAAAAACTGTTTTTT

j_gene: TRBJ2-5
v_gene: TRBV4-1
d_gene: TRBD2
abundance: .
CDR3aa: CASSQDPGLVSETQYF
CDR3nt: TGCGCCAGCAGCCAAGATCCCGGACTAGTTTCAGAGACCCAGTACTTC

j_gene: TRBJ1-2
v_gene: TRBV30
d_gene: .
abundance: once
CDR3aa: CAWILGGGYTF
CDR3nt: TGTGCCTGGATACTGGGGGGGGGCTACACCTTC

j_gene: TRBJ1-4
v_gene: TRBV7-9
d_gene: .
abundance: .
CDR3aa: CAIGLEGYGEKLFF
CDR3nt: TGTGCCATCGGACTCGAAGGTTATGGTGAAAAACTGTTTTTT

j_gene: TRBJ2-7
v_gene: TRBV27
d_gene: .
abundance: .
CDR3aa: CASGVGGAAYEQYF
CDR3nt: TGTGCCAGCGGGGTCGGAGGGGCGGCGTACGAGCAGTACTTC

j_gene: TRBJ2-3
v_gene: TRBV30
d_gene: .
abundance: .
CDR3aa: CAWVGGGGGTDTQYF
CDR3nt: TGTGCCTGGGTGGGAGGTGGGGGTGGGACAGATACGCAGTATTTT

j_gene: TRBJ1-2
v_gene: TRBV6-5
d_gene: .
abundance: .
CDR3aa: CASRVTDAGYGYTF
CDR3nt: TGTGCCAGCAGAGTAACTGACGCCGGCTATGGCTACACCTTC

j_gene: TRBJ2-2
v_gene: TRBV7-7
d_gene: .
abundance: .
CDR3aa: CASSLVSGANTGELFF
CDR3nt: TGTGCTAGCAGCTTAGTTAGCGGCGCGAACACCGGGGAGCTGTTTTTT

j_gene: TRBJ1-3
v_gene: TRBV4-1
d_gene: .
abundance: .
CDR3aa: CASSLTGSGNTIYF
CDR3nt: TGCGCCAGCAGCCTGACAGGCTCTGGAAACACCATATATTTT

j_gene: TRBJ1-1
v_gene: TRBV27
d_gene: .
abundance: few
CDR3aa: CASISKGWWTEAFF
CDR3nt: TGTGCCAGCATCTCTAAGGGGTGGTGGACTGAAGCTTTCTTT

j_gene: TRBJ1-2
v_gene: TRBV18
d_gene: .
abundance: .
CDR3aa: CASSPPTESYGYTF
CDR3nt: TGTGCCAGCTCACCACCGACGGAGAGCTATGGCTACACCTTC

j_gene: TRBJ1-6
v_gene: TRBV10-2
d_gene: TRBD1
abundance: .
CDR3aa: CASSEGGQMNSPLHF
CDR3nt: TGCGCCAGCAGTGAGGGGGGACAGATGAATTCACCCCTCCACTTT

j_gene: TRBJ2-7
v_gene: TRBV5-5
d_gene: .
abundance: .
CDR3aa: CASSLARGGEQYF
CDR3nt: TGTGCCAGCAGCTTGGCCAGGGGAGGTGAGCAGTACTTC

j_gene: TRBJ2-5
v_gene: TRBV27
d_gene: .
abundance: .
CDR3aa: CASSLNLHSKETQYF
CDR3nt: TGTGCCAGCAGTTTAAACCTCCATTCGAAGGAGACCCAGTACTTC

j_gene: TRBJ2-7
v_gene: TRBV2
d_gene: .
abundance: .
CDR3aa: CASSVQSGTYEQYF
CDR3nt: TGTGCCAGCAGTGTTCAAAGCGGAACCTACGAGCAGTACTTC

j_gene: TRBJ1-1
v_gene: TRBV29-1
d_gene: TRBD1
abundance: .
CDR3aa: CSATDRGRNTEAFF
CDR3nt: TGCAGCGCCACCGACAGGGGGAGGAACACTGAAGCTTTCTTT

j_gene: TRBJ1-2
v_gene: TRBV7-6
d_gene: TRBD1
abundance: .
CDR3aa: CASSLALGQGAGDGYTF
CDR3nt: TGTGCCAGCAGCTTAGCTCTGGGACAGGGCGCTGGTGATGGCTACACCTTC

j_gene: TRBJ1-1
v_gene: TRBV30
d_gene: .
abundance: .
CDR3aa: CAWSLGGDTEAFF
CDR3nt: TGTGCCTGGAGTCTGGGCGGGGACACTGAAGCTTTCTTT

j_gene: TRBJ2-3
v_gene: TRBV9
d_gene: TRBD2
abundance: .
CDR3aa: CASSVSGAHTDTQYF
CDR3nt: TGTGCCAGCAGCGTAAGCGGGGCACACACAGATACGCAGTATTTT

j_gene: TRBJ2-7
v_gene: TRBV30
d_gene: .
abundance: .
CDR3aa: CAWSGGQSYEQYF
CDR3nt: TGTGCCTGGAGTGGGGGGCAATCCTACGAGCAGTACTTC

j_gene: TRBJ1-1
v_gene: TRBV5-1
d_gene: TRBD1
abundance: .
CDR3aa: CASSAGQGRTEAFF
CDR3nt: TGCGCCAGCAGCGCAGGACAGGGTAGGACTGAAGCTTTCTTT

j_gene: TRBJ2-7
v_gene: TRBV9
d_gene: .
abundance: .
CDR3aa: CASSVGGDTPYEQYF
CDR3nt: TGTGCCAGCAGCGTAGGGGGCGACACCCCCTACGAGCAGTACTTC

j_gene: TRBJ2-5
v_gene: TRBV9
d_gene: TRBD2
abundance: .
CDR3aa: CASSVAGGPKTQYF
CDR3nt: TGTGCCAGCAGCGTAGCGGGGGGGCCCAAGACCCAGTACTTC

j_gene: TRBJ1-2
v_gene: TRBV30
d_gene: .
abundance: .
CDR3aa: CAWTPRDRTRAYGYTF
CDR3nt: TGTGCCTGGACTCCCCGGGACCGGACCAGGGCCTATGGCTACACCTTC

j_gene: TRBJ2-7
v_gene: TRBV12-5
d_gene: TRBD2
abundance: once
CDR3aa: CASGFLGGLAGYEQYF
CDR3nt: TGTGCTAGTGGTTTTCTAGGCGGACTAGCGGGGTACGAGCAGTACTTC

j_gene: TRBJ2-1
v_gene: TRBV7-9
d_gene: .
abundance: few
CDR3aa: CASSLSSGNEQFF
CDR3nt: TGTGCCAGCAGCTTATCGTCCGGCAATGAGCAGTTCTTC

j_gene: TRBJ2-7
v_gene: TRBV29-1
d_gene: .
abundance: .
CDR3aa: CSVGSYEQYF
CDR3nt: TGCAGCGTTGGATCCTACGAGCAGTACTTC

j_gene: TRBJ2-7
v_gene: TRBV6-1
d_gene: .
abundance: few
CDR3aa: CASSERGLLGEQYF
CDR3nt: TGTGCCAGCAGTGAGAGGGGCCTCCTGGGCGAGCAGTACTTC

j_gene: TRBJ2-7
v_gene: TRBV4-1
d_gene: .
abundance: .
CDR3aa: CASSQADSGDYEQYF
CDR3nt: TGCGCCAGCAGCCAAGCAGATTCGGGGGATTACGAGCAGTACTTC

j_gene: TRBJ1-2
v_gene: TRBV30
d_gene: .
abundance: .
CDR3aa: CAWSVGDYGYTF
CDR3nt: TGTGCCTGGAGTGTGGGCGACTATGGCTACACCTTC

j_gene: TRBJ1-6
v_gene: TRBV18
d_gene: TRBD1
abundance: .
CDR3aa: CASSPGTGPTSPLHF
CDR3nt: TGTGCCAGCTCACCCGGGACAGGTCCTACATCACCCCTCCACTTT

j_gene: TRBJ2-7
v_gene: TRBV5-1
d_gene: TRBD2
abundance: .
CDR3aa: CASSPGVTSGSYEQYF
CDR3nt: TGCGCCAGCAGCCCAGGGGTCACTAGCGGTTCCTACGAGCAGTACTTC

j_gene: TRBJ2-1
v_gene: TRBV7-2
d_gene: .
abundance: .
CDR3aa: CASSVSPNNEQFF
CDR3nt: TGTGCCAGCAGCGTATCCCCGAACAATGAGCAGTTCTTC

j_gene: TRBJ1-1
v_gene: TRBV19
d_gene: .
abundance: .
CDR3aa: CASSLGRWAPTEAFF
CDR3nt: TGTGCCAGTAGTCTGGGACGGTGGGCTCCAACTGAAGCTTTCTTT

j_gene: TRBJ1-1
v_gene: TRBV6-1
d_gene: .
abundance: .
CDR3aa: CASRVTNTEAFF
CDR3nt: TGTGCCAGCAGGGTAACGAACACTGAAGCTTTCTTT

j_gene: TRBJ1-4
v_gene: TRBV2
d_gene: .
abundance: .
CDR3aa: CASTFDGLEKLFF
CDR3nt: TGTGCCAGCACCTTCGACGGGCTTGAAAAACTGTTTTTT

j_gene: TRBJ1-2
v_gene: TRBV29-1
d_gene: TRBD1
abundance: .
CDR3aa: CSVSPLDRTNYGYTF
CDR3nt: TGCAGCGTTTCTCCCCTGGACAGGACCAACTATGGCTACACCTTC

j_gene: TRBJ2-7
v_gene: TRBV7-9
d_gene: .
abundance: .
CDR3aa: CASSLPGTPLLEQYF
CDR3nt: TGTGCCAGCAGCCTACCCGGGACCCCCTTACTCGAGCAGTACTTC

j_gene: TRBJ1-1
v_gene: TRBV7-9
d_gene: .
abundance: few
CDR3aa: CASIEGRGVKAFF
CDR3nt: TGTGCCAGCATAGAAGGGCGAGGGGTGAAAGCTTTCTTT

j_gene: TRBJ2-7
v_gene: TRBV30
d_gene: .
abundance: .
CDR3aa: CAWSWEGEQYF
CDR3nt: TGTGCCTGGAGTTGGGAAGGCGAGCAGTACTTC

j_gene: TRBJ1-1
v_gene: TRBV5-1
d_gene: .
abundance: few
CDR3aa: CASSLVSGGNTEAFF
CDR3nt: TGCGCCAGCAGCTTGGTGTCAGGAGGGAACACTGAAGCTTTCTTT

j_gene: TRBJ2-5
v_gene: TRBV5-1
d_gene: TRBD1
abundance: .
CDR3aa: CASSLQGARETQYF
CDR3nt: TGCGCCAGCAGCTTACAGGGGGCGAGAGAGACCCAGTACTTC

j_gene: TRBJ2-5
v_gene: TRBV5-1
d_gene: TRBD1
abundance: .
CDR3aa: CASSSQGAETQYF
CDR3nt: TGCGCCAGCAGCTCCCAGGGGGCAGAGACCCAGTACTTC

j_gene: TRBJ1-2
v_gene: TRBV25-1
d_gene: .
abundance: few
CDR3aa: CASSESLGRLNYGYTF
CDR3nt: TGTGCCAGCAGTGAATCATTAGGACGCCTCAACTATGGCTACACCTTC

j_gene: TRBJ2-7
v_gene: TRBV2
d_gene: TRBD2
abundance: .
CDR3aa: CASRGRDEQYF
CDR3nt: TGTGCCAGCAGAGGGAGGGACGAGCAGTACTTC